This record covers a single T cell receptor beta chain. Its cognate antigen is unknown. The data are from a study of vaccination and CD4 T cells after COVID-19. Study details: Convalescent individuals numbered four females and six males, two being Hispanic. Overlapping peptides of the spike proteins of SARS-CoV-2, HCoV-NL63, HCoV-OC43 and HCoV-229E were used for cell stimulation.

Oncomine TCR Beta short-read sequencing was applied to DNA from cultured CD4+ T cells. Investigators isolated genomic DNA from cultured CD4+ T cells. Using its own MiXCR run on the PCR reads, TCRdb lists one record per CDR3 protein. This table has about 26,000 distinct CDR3 sequences, around 66% appearing once. Treatment meaning: approximately nine-day PBMC culture with coronavirus spike peptide pools or control peptides (ViraFEST assay). The CDR3 loop spans 14 amino acids. V was trimmed by 7 bases and J by 2 bases, leaving 14 bases between them. CDR1 is MNHEY, CDR2 SVGEGT, per germline. Sequenced: CD4+ T cells from blood, cultured in vitro. The genes are TRBV6-2 or TRBV6-3 and TRBJ1-2; D might be TRBD1 (6 bases). This receptor was taken from a human donor who had recovered from COVID-19. CDR3 coding DNA: TGTGCCAGCACCGAACAGGGTAGAAACTATGGCTACACCTTC. Protein: CASTEQGRNYGYTF.